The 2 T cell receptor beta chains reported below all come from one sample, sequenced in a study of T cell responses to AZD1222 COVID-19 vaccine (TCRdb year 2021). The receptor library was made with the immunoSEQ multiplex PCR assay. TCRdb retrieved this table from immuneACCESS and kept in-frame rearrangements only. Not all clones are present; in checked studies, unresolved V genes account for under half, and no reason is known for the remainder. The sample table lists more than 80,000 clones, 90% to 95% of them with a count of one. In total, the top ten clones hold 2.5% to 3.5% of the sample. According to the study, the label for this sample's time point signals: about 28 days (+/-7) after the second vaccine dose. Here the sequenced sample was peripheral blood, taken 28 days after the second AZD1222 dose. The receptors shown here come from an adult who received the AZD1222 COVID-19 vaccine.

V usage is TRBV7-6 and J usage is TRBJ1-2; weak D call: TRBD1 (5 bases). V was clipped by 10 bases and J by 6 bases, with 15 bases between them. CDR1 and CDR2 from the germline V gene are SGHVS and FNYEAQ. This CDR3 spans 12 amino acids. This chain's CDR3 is CAITQGMDGYTF. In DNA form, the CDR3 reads TGTGCCATAACCCAGGGAATGGATGGCTACACCTTC.

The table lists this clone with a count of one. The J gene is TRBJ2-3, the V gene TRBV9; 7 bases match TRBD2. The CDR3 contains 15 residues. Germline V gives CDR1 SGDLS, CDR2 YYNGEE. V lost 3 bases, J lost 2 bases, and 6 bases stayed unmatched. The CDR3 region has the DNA TGTGCCAGCAGCGCCTGGGAGGGGTCCACAGATACGCAGTATTTT. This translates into CASSAWEGSTDTQYF.